This T cell receptor (beta chain) was recovered during a study of radiotherapy plus CTLA-4 blockade in lung cancer. Study information: There were objective responses in 15% to 20% of patients, and 31% had disease control. The study's findings and limits: After radiotherapy and ipilimumab, tumor-derived clones expanded in peripheral blood. Reported findings show early blood T cell clone dynamics, with interferon-beta, best predicted response.

Comments on this clone: Its antigen is undetermined.

Sequencing was performed with immunoSEQ multiplex PCR; in TCRdb, only in-frame clones are kept and a portion is missing. The sample yields about 45,000 clones, 63% seen once. Focal radiation was given together with CTLA-4 blockade (ipilimumab) to patients with chemo-refractory metastatic non-small-cell lung cancer. Germline assignment: CDR1 LNHDA and CDR2 SQIVND (reference sequence). V was clipped by 10 bases and J by 0 bases; unmatched bases: 21. This CDR3 spans 19 amino acids. This sequence joins TRBV19 and TRBJ2-1, with TRBD2 matching over 7 bases. The sample here was peripheral blood, taken from a patient treated with radiotherapy plus ipilimumab. This receptor was obtained from a human donor with non-small cell lung cancer who had a partial response to radiotherapy plus ipilimumab. The CDR3 sequence: CATLVGSPRAGSSYNEQFF. For the CDR3, the DNA is TGTGCCACCCTCGTGGGGTCCCCCCGAGCGGGAAGCTCCTACAATGAGCAGTTCTTC.